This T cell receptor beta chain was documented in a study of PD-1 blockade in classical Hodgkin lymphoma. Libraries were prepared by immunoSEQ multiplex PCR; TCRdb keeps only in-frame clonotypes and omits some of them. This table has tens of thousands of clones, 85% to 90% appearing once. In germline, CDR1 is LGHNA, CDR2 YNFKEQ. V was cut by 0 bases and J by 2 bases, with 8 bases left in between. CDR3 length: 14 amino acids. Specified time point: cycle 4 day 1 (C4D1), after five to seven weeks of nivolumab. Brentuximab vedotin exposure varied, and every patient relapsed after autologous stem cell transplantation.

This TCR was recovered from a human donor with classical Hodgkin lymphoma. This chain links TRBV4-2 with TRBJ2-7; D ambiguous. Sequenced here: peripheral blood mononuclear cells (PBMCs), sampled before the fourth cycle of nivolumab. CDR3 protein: CASSQDSGPYEQYF. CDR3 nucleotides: TGTGCCAGCAGCCAAGATTCGGGTCCCTACGAGCAGTACTTC.